A single sample gave rise to the 27 T cell receptor beta chains below, sequenced in a study of regulatory T cells in long-lasting Graves disease (dated by TCRdb to the early 2020s). Receptor libraries were prepared by multiplex PCR. Sequencing was carried out with an Illumina HiSeq 4000. To build TCR beta libraries, CDR3 regions were amplified by Arm-PCR using iRepertoire HTBI primers. The public reads were reprocessed in TCRdb via fastp at Q25 and MiXCR, keeping in-frame beta chains. Rows merge per CDR3 protein into single entries with the most common DNA and genes. This sample is represented by some 370,000 distinct CDR3 sequences; less than 25% of them were singletons. Around 21% of the sample rests with the top ten. The time point label, as the study defines it: persistent/refractory GD, antithyroid drugs over 5 years with positive TRAb. For both TCR sequencing and RNA sequencing, RNA was extracted from PBMCs using TRIzol.

The sequencing used peripheral blood mononuclear cells (PBMCs), collected when the disease was refractory, from a patient treated with antithyroid drugs. The receptors originated from a female donor with Graves disease.

This clonotype was seen just once. This chain uses TRBV15 with TRBJ1-1; 10 bases fit TRBD2. With the DNA end fitting TRBJ2-7 better, the J assignment may be wrong. Per germline, CDR1 LNHNV and CDR2 YYDKDF (reference sequence). The CDR3 length is 13 residues. CDR3 nucleotide sequence: TGTGCCACCCAGGGGCTAGCGGGAGTCGAGCAGTACTTC. Translation: CATQGLAGVEQYF.

CDR3 in amino acids: CASSEWGTGGLNEQFF. DNA for the CDR3: TGTGCCAGCAGTGAATGGGGGACAGGGGGCCTCAATGAGCAGTTCTTC. The rearrangement joins TRBV6-2 or TRBV6-3 to TRBJ2-1; 12 nucleotides align to TRBD1. The CDR3 extends over 16 amino acids. The V gene's germline CDR1 is MNHEY and CDR2 SVGEGT. Germline trimming cut 5 bases from V and 6 bases from J; bases unmatched to any gene: 8.

The table lists this clonotype with a few counts. The chain combines TRBV6-1 with TRBJ2-1; the match to TRBD1 covers 8 bases. This CDR3 has 17 amino acids. V gave up 4 bases and J gave up 4 bases; unmatched junction bases: 12. Germline lookup yields CDR1 MNHNS and CDR2 SASEGT. The CDR3 is CASSAAPGTGPYNEQFF. The CDR3 bases are TGTGCCAGCAGTGCTGCCCCCGGGACAGGCCCTTACAATGAGCAGTTCTTC.

There are many counts of this clonotype. V is TRBV27 and J is TRBJ2-7; D is undetermined. This CDR3 contains 14 residues. Germline V gene lookup returns CDR1 MNHEY and CDR2 SMNVEV (reference sequence). V dropped 7 bases and J dropped 0 bases, with 13 bases sitting between them. This CDR3 reads CASTFSYASYEQYF. The CDR3 region has the DNA TGTGCCAGCACCTTCTCCTACGCCTCCTACGAGCAGTACTTC.

The CDR3 is CASRAPTNEKLFF. The CDR3 DNA sequence: TGTGCCAGCAGGGCCCCAACTAATGAAAAACTGTTTTTT. The V and J genes are TRBV28 and TRBJ1-4; no definite D call. The CDR3 runs 13 residues. The germline V gene encodes CDR1 MDHEN and CDR2 SYDVKM. V was trimmed by 6 bases and J by 0 bases, leaving 5 bases between them.

The chain joins TRBV6-2 or TRBV6-3 to TRBJ1-4, with unresolved D. V dropped 6 bases and J dropped 7 bases, with 12 bases sitting between them. CDR1 is MNHEY, CDR2 SVGEGT, per germline. This CDR3 is 13 amino acids long. CDR3 sequence (DNA): TGTGCCAGCAGCTTCGGCGGCGGTGAAAAACTGTTTTTT. As protein: CASSFGGGEKLFF.

This clonotype was counted only a few times. This rearrangement joins TRBV18 to TRBJ1-4; D is possibly TRBD1 (5 bases). The CDR3 is made up of 14 amino acids. Trimming cost V 1 base and J 6 bases, with 9 bases left between them. The germline gives CDR1 KGHSH, CDR2 LQKENI. CDR3 protein: CASSPRLGDEKLFF. CDR3 bases: TGTGCCAGCTCACCACGGCTGGGGGATGAAAAACTGTTTTTT.

This clonotype occurred a few times. The chain joins TRBV28 to TRBJ2-5; tentatively, D is TRBD2 (5 bases). V dropped 4 bases and J dropped 5 bases, with 23 bases sitting between them. Germline CDR1 reads MDHEN; CDR2 reads SYDVKM. This CDR3 is built from 17 residues. CDR3 amino acids: CASSSVHPPGNGETQYF. For the CDR3, the DNA is TGTGCCAGCAGTTCCGTCCACCCTCCGGGAAACGGGGAGACCCAGTACTTC.

The chain has TRBV6-1 and TRBJ1-5; D is undetermined. CDR3 size: 13 residues. Germline values: CDR1 MNHNS, CDR2 SASEGT. Trimming cost V 6 bases and J 0 bases, with 6 bases left between them. The CDR3, as DNA: TGTGCCAGCAGATGGAGTAGCAATCAGCCCCAGCATTTT. It encodes CASRWSSNQPQHF.

This clonotype appeared many times. The chain has TRBV6-1 and TRBJ2-5; D may be TRBD2 (5 bases). The V gene lost 6 bases and the J gene lost 5 bases, with 16 bases spanning the gap. Germline CDR1 is MNHNS and CDR2 is SASEGT. The CDR3 is 14 residues long. CDR3 sequence (DNA): TGTGCCAGCAGCCACCTACTAGGTCGGGAGACCCAGTACTTC. It is translated as CASSHLLGRETQYF.

This clonotype was observed many times. The chain recombines TRBV7-2 with TRBJ2-5; 8 nucleotides line up with TRBD1. Per the germline V gene, CDR1 is SGHTA and CDR2 is FQGNSA. V trimming: 5 bases; J trimming: 4 bases; junction bases outside the gene matches: 3. The CDR3 extends over 13 amino acids. The CDR3 sequence is CASSGDRGETQYF. In nucleotides, the CDR3 is TGTGCCAGCAGCGGTGACAGGGGAGAGACCCAGTACTTC. The full variable domain, rest sourced from reference TRBV7-2 and TRBJ2-5, is GAGVSQSPSNKVTEKGKDVELRCDPISGHTALYWYRQSLGQGLEFLIYFQGNSAPDKSGLPSDRFSAERTGGSVSTLTIQRTQQEDSAVYLCASSGDRGETQYFGPGTRLLVL.

This clonotype was detected a few times. The V gene is TRBV6-6, the J gene TRBJ2-2, with TRBD1 identical over 10 bases. The V and J ends lost 0 bases and 6 bases, in that order; junction bases with no gene match: 10. The CDR3 is 18 amino acids. Per the germline V gene, CDR1 is MNHNY and CDR2 is SVGAGI (reference sequence). In DNA, the CDR3 is TGTGCCAGCAGTTACTCGACAACGGGACAGGGGTTCGCCGGGGAGCTGTTTTTT. Translated, it gives CASSYSTTGQGFAGELFF.

This clonotype was found many times. The rearrangement links TRBV11-3 to TRBJ2-2, with D maybe TRBD1 (5 bases). Germline V gene sequence: CDR1 SGHNT, CDR2 YENEEA. Deletions cut 3 bases from V and 2 bases from J, with 16 bases between. The CDR3 has 17 residues. The CDR3 here is CASSFSATQGNTGELFF. In DNA, the CDR3 is TGTGCCAGCAGCTTTTCGGCCACCCAGGGAAACACCGGGGAGCTGTTTTTT.

The chain joins TRBV10-3 to TRBJ2-3; D is uncertain. Germline CDR1 ENHRY, CDR2 SYGVKD. This CDR3 has 15 residues. V was pared by 6 bases and J by 0 bases, with 13 bases between. The chain's CDR3 is CAISKGASSTDTQYF. The CDR3 DNA follows: TGTGCCATCAGCAAAGGAGCGTCTAGCACAGATACGCAGTATTTT.

The J gene is TRBJ2-7, the V gene TRBV6-5, with TRBD1 as a possible D gene (7 bases). The ends were cut back, 4 bases at V and 2 bases at J, with 12 bases in the middle. This CDR3 is 14 amino acids long. The germline CDR1 and CDR2 sequences are MNHEY and SVGAGI. CDR3 nucleotide sequence: TGTGCCAGCAGTTTGGCGGGACAGCCCTACGAGCAGTACTTC. It specifies CASSLAGQPYEQYF.

This clonotype was picked up many times. The gene calls are TRBV7-9 and TRBJ2-5; D is possibly TRBD1 (7 bases). CDR3 length equals 15 residues. Germline V gene lookup returns CDR1 SEHNR and CDR2 FQNEAQ (reference sequence). With 5 bases removed from V and 2 bases from J, the gap between germline ends came to 15 bases. The CDR3 sequence: CASSGGTERQETQYF. The CDR3 DNA reads TGTGCCAGCAGCGGCGGGACAGAGAGGCAAGAGACCCAGTACTTC.

The J gene is TRBJ2-2, the V gene TRBV12-3 or TRBV12-4; tentative D call: TRBD2 (6 bases). This CDR3 spans 14 amino acids. The V end was cut by 8 bases, the J end by 7 bases, with 17 bases between. As DNA, the CDR3 is TGTGCCAGCGGGGGGACTTCCTACGGCGGGGAGCTGTTTTTT. Amino acid sequence: CASGGTSYGGELFF.

The gene calls are TRBV27 and TRBJ1-6; D is perhaps TRBD1 (5 bases). V lost 0 bases to trimming and J lost 3 bases, with 15 bases between them. CDR3 length: 18 amino acids. The V gene's germline CDR1 is MNHEY and CDR2 SMNVEV (reference sequence). The CDR3 sequence: CASSLSTGQSHYNSPLHF. CDR3 in DNA: TGTGCCAGCAGTTTATCGACGGGGCAAAGCCACTATAATTCACCCCTCCACTTT.

This clonotype was recorded a few times. The chain has TRBV7-9 and TRBJ1-2; maybe TRBD1 (6 bases). The CDR3 runs to 18 residues. The V end was cut by 5 bases, the J end by 0 bases, with 22 bases between. Looked up from germline, CDR1 is SEHNR and CDR2 is FQNEAQ (reference sequence). CDR3 nucleotides: TGTGCCAGCAGCCCCGAGGGGGGGACATCCAGAGCTAACTATGGCTACACCTTC. Translated, it gives CASSPEGGTSRANYGYTF.

The rearrangement joins TRBV28 to TRBJ2-1; TRBD2 matches at 7 bases. Trimming took 5 bases from V and 7 from J; bases not matched to a gene: 8. The CDR3 covers 14 residues. Germline values: CDR1 MDHEN, CDR2 SYDVKM. This CDR3 reads CASSVGLYLNEQFF. The CDR3 nucleotides are TGTGCCAGCAGTGTGGGACTATACCTAAATGAGCAGTTCTTC.

This clonotype was seen ten or more times. This chain connects TRBV12-3 or TRBV12-4 to TRBJ1-2; perhaps TRBD1 as D (5 bases). CDR3 length: 12 amino acids. Trimming pared 7 bases from V and 5 bases from J, leaving 11 bases between. CDR3 in amino acids: CASTRGPYGYTF. The DNA of the CDR3 is TGTGCCAGCACTAGGGGACCTTATGGCTACACCTTC.

The V and J genes are TRBV6-1 and TRBJ2-2, with D possibly being TRBD2 (6 bases). V gave up 6 bases and J gave up 5 bases, with 16 bases separating them. The CDR3 length is 15 residues. Germline-derived CDR1 and CDR2 are MNHNS and SASEGT. In DNA form, the CDR3 reads TGTGCCAGCAGGGTTGGGGGAGGCGGGACCGGGGAGCTGTTTTTT. Residues: CASRVGGGGTGELFF.

In this sample, this clonotype turned up a few times. The chain links TRBV7-6 to TRBJ1-1, with 12 bases identical to TRBD1. The CDR3 runs to 15 residues. After removal of 1 base from V and 4 bases from J, the junction contained 1 base not matched to a gene. CDR1 is SGHVS, CDR2 FNYEAQ, per germline. CDR3 sequence (DNA): TGTGCCAGCAGCTTAGGGGACAGGGGGCCCACTGAAGCTTTCTTT. Translating it yields CASSLGDRGPTEAFF.

The genes are TRBV7-2 and TRBJ2-7; D perhaps matches TRBD1 (5 bases). V was trimmed by 8 bases and J by 0 bases, leaving 11 bases between them. CDR1 and CDR2 (germline): SGHTA, FQGNSA. The CDR3 is made up of 13 amino acids. The CDR3 bases are TGTGCCAGCCGACAGAGGAGCTCCTACGAGCAGTACTTC. Translation gives CASRQRSSYEQYF.

This clonotype was seen a few times. This chain connects TRBV7-6 to TRBJ2-7; D is perhaps TRBD2 (5 bases). The ends were cut back, 1 base at V and 2 bases at J, with 12 bases in the middle. Looked up from germline, CDR1 is SGHVS and CDR2 is FNYEAQ. This CDR3 is 15 amino acids long. CDR3 in amino acids: CASSLGGAATYEQYF. The CDR3 DNA sequence: TGTGCCAGCAGCTTAGGGGGAGCGGCCACCTACGAGCAGTACTTC.

There are many counts of this clonotype. The rearrangement links TRBV20-1 to TRBJ1-2; D is unresolved. Germline V gene data show CDR1 as DFQATT and CDR2 as SNEGSKA (reference sequence). This CDR3 is 13 amino acids long. V was cut by 1 base and J by 3 bases, with 9 bases left in between. CDR3 in amino acids: CSARGTEDYGYTF. CDR3 bases: TGCAGTGCTAGAGGTACAGAAGACTATGGCTACACCTTC.

This clonotype was seen a few times. This chain links TRBV20-1 with TRBJ1-1; D gene ambiguous. In germline, CDR1 is DFQATT, CDR2 SNEGSKA (reference sequence). Trimming removed 0 bases from V and 6 bases from J, with 8 bases in between. This CDR3 comprises 12 residues. The CDR3 DNA follows: TGCAGTGCTAGAGATTACTTGGCTGAAGCTTTCTTT. Translating gives CSARDYLAEAFF.